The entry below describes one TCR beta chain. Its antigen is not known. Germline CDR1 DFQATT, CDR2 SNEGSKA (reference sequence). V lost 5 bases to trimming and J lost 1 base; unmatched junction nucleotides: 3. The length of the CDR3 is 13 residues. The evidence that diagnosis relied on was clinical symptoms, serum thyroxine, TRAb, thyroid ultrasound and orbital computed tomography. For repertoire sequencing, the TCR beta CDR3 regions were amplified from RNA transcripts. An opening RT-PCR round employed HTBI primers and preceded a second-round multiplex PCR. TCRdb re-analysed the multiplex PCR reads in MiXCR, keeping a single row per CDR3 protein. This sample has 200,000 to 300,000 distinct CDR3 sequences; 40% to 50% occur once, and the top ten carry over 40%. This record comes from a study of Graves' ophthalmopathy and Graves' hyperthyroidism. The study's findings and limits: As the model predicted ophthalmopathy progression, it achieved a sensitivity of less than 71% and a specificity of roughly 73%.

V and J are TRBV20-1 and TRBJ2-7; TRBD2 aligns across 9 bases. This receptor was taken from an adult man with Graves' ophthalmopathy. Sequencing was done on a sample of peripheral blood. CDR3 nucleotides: TGCAGTGCTGCTAGCGGGGAGTCCTACGAGCAGTACTTC. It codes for CSAASGESYEQYF.